The 7 T cell receptor beta chains presented below share a single source sample, sequenced in a study of blood T cell repertoires in COVID-19. Sequenced by immunoSEQ multiplex PCR; TCRdb stores in-frame clones only, minus some. The sample records some 330,000 clones, more than 75% being singletons. Sequenced material: PBMCs or T cells enriched from blood (not recorded which). The origin of the receptors is a middle-aged man in a cohort exposed to, infected with or recovered from COVID-19 (not recorded which).

The chain is built from TRBV4-1 and TRBJ2-2; a weak D match, TRBD1 (5 bases). CDR1 MGHRA and CDR2 YSYEKL come from the germline V gene. V shed 2 bases and J shed 1 base, with 11 bases lying between them. The CDR3 extends over 16 amino acids. In DNA, the CDR3 is TGCGCCAGCAGCCAATATAGGCAGGGGAACACCGGGGAGCTGTTTTTT. It codes for CASSQYRQGNTGELFF.

The chain links TRBV6-5 to TRBJ2-6; 7 bases are shared with TRBD1. The CDR3 contains 15 residues. Germline CDR1 and CDR2: MNHEY and SVGAGI. V lost 5 bases to trimming and J lost 3 bases; unmatched junction nucleotides: 4. The CDR3 region is CASSPRGRGANVLTF. CDR3 DNA: TGTGCCAGCAGTCCAAGGGGGCGTGGGGCCAACGTCCTGACTTTC.

The chain links TRBV12-3 or TRBV12-4 to TRBJ2-1; TRBD2 matches at 9 bases. The CDR3 contains 12 residues. Germline trimming cut 10 bases from V and 2 bases from J; bases unmatched to any gene: 0. The CDR3 nucleotides are TGTGCCACTAGCGGGGCCTACAATGAGCAGTTCTTC. It translates to CATSGAYNEQFF.

This chain connects TRBV9 to TRBJ2-2; 7 bases align to TRBD1. Germline V CDR1 and CDR2: SGDLS, YYNGEE. The CDR3 sequence is 14 residues long. V was pared by 5 bases and J by 4 bases, with 5 bases of the junction left unmatched. CDR3 in amino acids: CASSPWTGTGELFF. The DNA for the CDR3 is TGTGCCAGCAGTCCCTGGACAGGCACCGGGGAGCTGTTTTTT.

The chain has TRBV3-1 (or the pseudogene TRBV3-2) and TRBJ1-6, with 9 bases lining up with TRBD1. The V segment lost 2 bases and the J segment 10 bases; nucleotides outside the gene matches: 3. The germline V gene encodes CDR1 LGHDT and CDR2 YNNKEL (reference sequence). The CDR3 is 14 amino acids. CDR3 loop: CASSQTGGWSPLHF. In DNA, the CDR3 is TGTGCCAGCAGCCAAACAGGGGGCTGGTCACCCCTCCACTTT.

This clone was counted a single time. The gene calls are TRBV3-1 (or the pseudogene TRBV3-2) and TRBJ1-3; D is possibly TRBD1 (5 bases). Germline-derived CDR1 and CDR2 are LGHDT and YNNKEL (reference sequence). The V end was cut by 4 bases, the J end by 7 bases, with 14 bases between. CDR3 length equals 14 residues. CDR3 region: CASSLRGGENTIYF. The CDR3 bases are TGTGCCAGCAGCCTGCGGGGAGGGGAGAACACCATATATTTT.

This clone was seen at least ten times. The chain carries TRBV29-1 and TRBJ2-1; 10 bases fit TRBD1. The CDR3 has 15 amino acids. Germline V CDR1 and CDR2: SQVTM, ANQGSEA. The trim removed 6 bases at V and 6 bases at J, leaving 11 bases unmatched. CDR3 DNA: TGCAGCGTCATAAGGGGACAGGGGATTGGCAATGAGCAGTTCTTC. Translated, it gives CSVIRGQGIGNEQFF.